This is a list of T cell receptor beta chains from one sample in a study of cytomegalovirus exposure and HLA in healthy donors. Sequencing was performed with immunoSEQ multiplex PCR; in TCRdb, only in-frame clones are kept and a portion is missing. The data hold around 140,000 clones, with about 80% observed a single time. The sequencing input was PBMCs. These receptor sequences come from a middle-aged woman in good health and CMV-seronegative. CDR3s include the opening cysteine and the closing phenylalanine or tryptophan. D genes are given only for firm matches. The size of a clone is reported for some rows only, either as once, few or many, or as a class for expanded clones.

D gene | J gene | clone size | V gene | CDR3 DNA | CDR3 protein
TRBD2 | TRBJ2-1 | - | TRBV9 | TGTGCCAGCAGCGTGACTAGCGGAGCCTACAATGAGCAGTTCTTC | CASSVTSGAYNEQFF
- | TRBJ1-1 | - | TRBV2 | TGTGCCAGCAGTGATCTGGACAGGAACACTGAAGCTTTCTTT | CASSDLDRNTEAFF
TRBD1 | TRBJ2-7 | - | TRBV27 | TGTGCCAGCAGTTTTCTTACCACAGGGGTCGGGAACTACGAGCAGTACTTC | CASSFLTTGVGNYEQYF
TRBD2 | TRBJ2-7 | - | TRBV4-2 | TGTGCCAGCAGCCGCGGACTAGCGGGAGACGAGCAGTACTTC | CASSRGLAGDEQYF
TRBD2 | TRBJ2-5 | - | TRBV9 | TGTGCCAGCAGCGTAGGGGGACTAGCGGGAGTGGAGACCCAGTACTTC | CASSVGGLAGVETQYF
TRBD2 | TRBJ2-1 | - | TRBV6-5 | TGTGCCAGCAGCTACCGACTAGCGGGAGTGGTGCAGTTCTTC | CASSYRLAGVVQFF
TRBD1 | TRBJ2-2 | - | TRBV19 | TGTGCCACCGCACCCCGGGACAGGAGCTTTAACACCGGGGAGCTGTTTTTT | CATAPRDRSFNTGELFF
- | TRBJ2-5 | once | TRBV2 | TGTGCCAGCGGTTCTCGTAGCGGAAGCCAGACCCAGTACTTC | CASGSRSGSQTQYF
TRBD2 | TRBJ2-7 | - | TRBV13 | TGTGCCAGCAGCTCCCCCGCGGGAGGTTCGTACGAGCAGTACTTC | CASSSPAGGSYEQYF
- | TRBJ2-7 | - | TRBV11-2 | TGTGCCAGCAGCTTAGGCGGCAGGGCCTACGAGCAGTACTTC | CASSLGGRAYEQYF
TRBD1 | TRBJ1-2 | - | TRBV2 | TGTGCCGGGGACAGGGAGGGCTATGGCTACACCTTC | CAGDREGYGYTF
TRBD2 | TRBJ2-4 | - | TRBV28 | TGTGCCAGCAGTTCAGATCGGACTAGAAAAAACATTCAGTACTTC | CASSSDRTRKNIQYF
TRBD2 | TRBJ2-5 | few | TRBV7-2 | TGTGCCAGCAGCTTTAGCGGGAGTGGAGAGACCCAGTACTTC | CASSFSGSGETQYF
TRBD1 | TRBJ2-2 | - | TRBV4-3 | TGCGCCAGCAGCGGACAGGTGAACACCGGGGAGCTGTTTTTT | CASSGQVNTGELFF
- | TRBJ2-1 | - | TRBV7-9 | TGTGCCAGCAGCCCTAAACAACAGGGTCCCGACGGGTACAATGAGCAGTTCTTC | CASSPKQQGPDGYNEQFF
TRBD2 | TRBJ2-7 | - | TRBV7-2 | TGTGCCAGCAGCTCCGGCCATAGACTAGCGGGAGGCGAGCAGTACTTC | CASSSGHRLAGGEQYF
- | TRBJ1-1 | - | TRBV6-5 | TGTGCCAGCAGTTATCGACAGCTCACTGAAGCTTTCTTT | CASSYRQLTEAFF
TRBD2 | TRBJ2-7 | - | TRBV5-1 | TGCGCCAGCAGCTTGGAGGGTAGCGGGACGGTGGAGCAGTACTTC | CASSLEGSGTVEQYF
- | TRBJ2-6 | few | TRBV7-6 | TGTGCCAGCAGCTCCGGGTTCAACGTCCTGACTTTC | CASSSGFNVLTF
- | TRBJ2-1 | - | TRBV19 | TGTGCCAGTAGTATAACGCAGAACAATGAGCAGTTCTTC | CASSITQNNEQFF
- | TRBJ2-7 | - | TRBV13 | TGTGCCAGCAGCCACGGGCGGGGCCGACCCTACGAGCAGTACTTC | CASSHGRGRPYEQYF
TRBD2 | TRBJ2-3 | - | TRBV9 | TGTGCCAGCAGCGGCGGGACTAGCACCGATACGCAGTATTTT | CASSGGTSTDTQYF
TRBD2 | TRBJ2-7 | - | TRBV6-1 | TGTGCCAGCAGTGAAAAAGGGGGAGGGGGGGGCGGGAGGGGGCACGAGCAGTACTTC | CASSEKGGGGGGRGHEQYF
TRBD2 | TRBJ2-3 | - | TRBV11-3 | TGTGCCAGCAGCCCCTCGGGGGGGACAGATACGCAGTATTTT | CASSPSGGTDTQYF
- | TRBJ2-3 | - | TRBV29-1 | TGCAGCGAGGCCGGTCCTAGCGCGAGCACAGATACGCAGTATTTT | CSEAGPSASTDTQYF
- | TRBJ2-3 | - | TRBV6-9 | TGTGCCACCTCCACCGAGGGGGGGCGGCGCACAGATACGCAGTATTTT | CATSTEGGRRTDTQYF